The clone carrying this T cell receptor beta chain was seen at least ten times. At one boundary the junction diverges from the germline segment, which might be a read error. The data were taken from a study of CD8 T cells in ankylosing spondylitis. This CDR3 has 14 residues. TCRdb re-derived calls from the 5' RACE reads in MiXCR, one entry per CDR3 protein. The table includes 150,000 to 200,000 distinct CDR3 sequences, 10% to 15% detected once. Sequenced sample: blood, either unsorted or a sorted T cell fraction (not recorded which). This chain uses TRBV12-3 or TRBV12-4 with TRBJ2-1; TRBD2 aligns across 10 bases. This TCR came from a female donor with ankylosing spondylitis or in good health (not recorded which). The CDR3 nucleotides are TGTGCCAGCAGTCTAGCGGGAGCGGGGAATGAGCAGTTCTTC. Encoded protein: CASSLAGAGNEQFF.